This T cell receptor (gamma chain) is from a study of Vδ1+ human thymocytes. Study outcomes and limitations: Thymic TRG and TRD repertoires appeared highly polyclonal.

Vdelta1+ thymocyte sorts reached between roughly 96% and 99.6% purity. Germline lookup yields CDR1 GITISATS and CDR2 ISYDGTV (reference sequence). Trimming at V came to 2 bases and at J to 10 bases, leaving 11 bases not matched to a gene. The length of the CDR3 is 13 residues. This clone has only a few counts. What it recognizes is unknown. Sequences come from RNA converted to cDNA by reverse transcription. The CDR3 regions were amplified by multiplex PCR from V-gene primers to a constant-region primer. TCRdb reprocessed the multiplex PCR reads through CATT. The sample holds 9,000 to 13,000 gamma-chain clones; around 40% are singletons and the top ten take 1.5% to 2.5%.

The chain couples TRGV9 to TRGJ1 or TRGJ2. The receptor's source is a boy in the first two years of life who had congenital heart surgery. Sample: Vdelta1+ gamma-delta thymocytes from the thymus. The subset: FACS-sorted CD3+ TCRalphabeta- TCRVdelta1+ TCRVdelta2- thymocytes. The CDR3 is CALWEGRMRKKLF. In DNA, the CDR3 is TGTGCCTTGTGGGAGGGCCGGATGAGGAAGAAACTCTTT.